The T cell receptor beta chain under discussion was sequenced for a study of blood T cells in healthy people across ages. Sample-barcoded 5' priming and a J-beta primer mix drove a second PCR of about 7 to 11 cycles. TCRdb reprocessed the 5' RACE reads via MiXCR and lists one record per CDR3 protein. Of 850,000 or so distinct CDR3 sequences listed, about 28% are singletons. V was shortened by 4 bases and J by 7 bases, with 10 bases between the two germline ends. The germline V gene encodes CDR1 PRHDT and CDR2 FYEKMQ (reference sequence). The CDR3 runs 12 residues. Collection of roughly 10 milliliters of peripheral blood was performed for each donor.

Sequenced input: blood. This clonotype was sampled from a woman of 80 years or more in good health. The rearrangement links TRBV13 to TRBJ1-1, with a possible D match to TRBD1 (5 bases). The DNA of the CDR3 is TGTGCCAGCAGCTCTGACAGAAATGAAGCTTTCTTT. This codes for CASSSDRNEAFF.